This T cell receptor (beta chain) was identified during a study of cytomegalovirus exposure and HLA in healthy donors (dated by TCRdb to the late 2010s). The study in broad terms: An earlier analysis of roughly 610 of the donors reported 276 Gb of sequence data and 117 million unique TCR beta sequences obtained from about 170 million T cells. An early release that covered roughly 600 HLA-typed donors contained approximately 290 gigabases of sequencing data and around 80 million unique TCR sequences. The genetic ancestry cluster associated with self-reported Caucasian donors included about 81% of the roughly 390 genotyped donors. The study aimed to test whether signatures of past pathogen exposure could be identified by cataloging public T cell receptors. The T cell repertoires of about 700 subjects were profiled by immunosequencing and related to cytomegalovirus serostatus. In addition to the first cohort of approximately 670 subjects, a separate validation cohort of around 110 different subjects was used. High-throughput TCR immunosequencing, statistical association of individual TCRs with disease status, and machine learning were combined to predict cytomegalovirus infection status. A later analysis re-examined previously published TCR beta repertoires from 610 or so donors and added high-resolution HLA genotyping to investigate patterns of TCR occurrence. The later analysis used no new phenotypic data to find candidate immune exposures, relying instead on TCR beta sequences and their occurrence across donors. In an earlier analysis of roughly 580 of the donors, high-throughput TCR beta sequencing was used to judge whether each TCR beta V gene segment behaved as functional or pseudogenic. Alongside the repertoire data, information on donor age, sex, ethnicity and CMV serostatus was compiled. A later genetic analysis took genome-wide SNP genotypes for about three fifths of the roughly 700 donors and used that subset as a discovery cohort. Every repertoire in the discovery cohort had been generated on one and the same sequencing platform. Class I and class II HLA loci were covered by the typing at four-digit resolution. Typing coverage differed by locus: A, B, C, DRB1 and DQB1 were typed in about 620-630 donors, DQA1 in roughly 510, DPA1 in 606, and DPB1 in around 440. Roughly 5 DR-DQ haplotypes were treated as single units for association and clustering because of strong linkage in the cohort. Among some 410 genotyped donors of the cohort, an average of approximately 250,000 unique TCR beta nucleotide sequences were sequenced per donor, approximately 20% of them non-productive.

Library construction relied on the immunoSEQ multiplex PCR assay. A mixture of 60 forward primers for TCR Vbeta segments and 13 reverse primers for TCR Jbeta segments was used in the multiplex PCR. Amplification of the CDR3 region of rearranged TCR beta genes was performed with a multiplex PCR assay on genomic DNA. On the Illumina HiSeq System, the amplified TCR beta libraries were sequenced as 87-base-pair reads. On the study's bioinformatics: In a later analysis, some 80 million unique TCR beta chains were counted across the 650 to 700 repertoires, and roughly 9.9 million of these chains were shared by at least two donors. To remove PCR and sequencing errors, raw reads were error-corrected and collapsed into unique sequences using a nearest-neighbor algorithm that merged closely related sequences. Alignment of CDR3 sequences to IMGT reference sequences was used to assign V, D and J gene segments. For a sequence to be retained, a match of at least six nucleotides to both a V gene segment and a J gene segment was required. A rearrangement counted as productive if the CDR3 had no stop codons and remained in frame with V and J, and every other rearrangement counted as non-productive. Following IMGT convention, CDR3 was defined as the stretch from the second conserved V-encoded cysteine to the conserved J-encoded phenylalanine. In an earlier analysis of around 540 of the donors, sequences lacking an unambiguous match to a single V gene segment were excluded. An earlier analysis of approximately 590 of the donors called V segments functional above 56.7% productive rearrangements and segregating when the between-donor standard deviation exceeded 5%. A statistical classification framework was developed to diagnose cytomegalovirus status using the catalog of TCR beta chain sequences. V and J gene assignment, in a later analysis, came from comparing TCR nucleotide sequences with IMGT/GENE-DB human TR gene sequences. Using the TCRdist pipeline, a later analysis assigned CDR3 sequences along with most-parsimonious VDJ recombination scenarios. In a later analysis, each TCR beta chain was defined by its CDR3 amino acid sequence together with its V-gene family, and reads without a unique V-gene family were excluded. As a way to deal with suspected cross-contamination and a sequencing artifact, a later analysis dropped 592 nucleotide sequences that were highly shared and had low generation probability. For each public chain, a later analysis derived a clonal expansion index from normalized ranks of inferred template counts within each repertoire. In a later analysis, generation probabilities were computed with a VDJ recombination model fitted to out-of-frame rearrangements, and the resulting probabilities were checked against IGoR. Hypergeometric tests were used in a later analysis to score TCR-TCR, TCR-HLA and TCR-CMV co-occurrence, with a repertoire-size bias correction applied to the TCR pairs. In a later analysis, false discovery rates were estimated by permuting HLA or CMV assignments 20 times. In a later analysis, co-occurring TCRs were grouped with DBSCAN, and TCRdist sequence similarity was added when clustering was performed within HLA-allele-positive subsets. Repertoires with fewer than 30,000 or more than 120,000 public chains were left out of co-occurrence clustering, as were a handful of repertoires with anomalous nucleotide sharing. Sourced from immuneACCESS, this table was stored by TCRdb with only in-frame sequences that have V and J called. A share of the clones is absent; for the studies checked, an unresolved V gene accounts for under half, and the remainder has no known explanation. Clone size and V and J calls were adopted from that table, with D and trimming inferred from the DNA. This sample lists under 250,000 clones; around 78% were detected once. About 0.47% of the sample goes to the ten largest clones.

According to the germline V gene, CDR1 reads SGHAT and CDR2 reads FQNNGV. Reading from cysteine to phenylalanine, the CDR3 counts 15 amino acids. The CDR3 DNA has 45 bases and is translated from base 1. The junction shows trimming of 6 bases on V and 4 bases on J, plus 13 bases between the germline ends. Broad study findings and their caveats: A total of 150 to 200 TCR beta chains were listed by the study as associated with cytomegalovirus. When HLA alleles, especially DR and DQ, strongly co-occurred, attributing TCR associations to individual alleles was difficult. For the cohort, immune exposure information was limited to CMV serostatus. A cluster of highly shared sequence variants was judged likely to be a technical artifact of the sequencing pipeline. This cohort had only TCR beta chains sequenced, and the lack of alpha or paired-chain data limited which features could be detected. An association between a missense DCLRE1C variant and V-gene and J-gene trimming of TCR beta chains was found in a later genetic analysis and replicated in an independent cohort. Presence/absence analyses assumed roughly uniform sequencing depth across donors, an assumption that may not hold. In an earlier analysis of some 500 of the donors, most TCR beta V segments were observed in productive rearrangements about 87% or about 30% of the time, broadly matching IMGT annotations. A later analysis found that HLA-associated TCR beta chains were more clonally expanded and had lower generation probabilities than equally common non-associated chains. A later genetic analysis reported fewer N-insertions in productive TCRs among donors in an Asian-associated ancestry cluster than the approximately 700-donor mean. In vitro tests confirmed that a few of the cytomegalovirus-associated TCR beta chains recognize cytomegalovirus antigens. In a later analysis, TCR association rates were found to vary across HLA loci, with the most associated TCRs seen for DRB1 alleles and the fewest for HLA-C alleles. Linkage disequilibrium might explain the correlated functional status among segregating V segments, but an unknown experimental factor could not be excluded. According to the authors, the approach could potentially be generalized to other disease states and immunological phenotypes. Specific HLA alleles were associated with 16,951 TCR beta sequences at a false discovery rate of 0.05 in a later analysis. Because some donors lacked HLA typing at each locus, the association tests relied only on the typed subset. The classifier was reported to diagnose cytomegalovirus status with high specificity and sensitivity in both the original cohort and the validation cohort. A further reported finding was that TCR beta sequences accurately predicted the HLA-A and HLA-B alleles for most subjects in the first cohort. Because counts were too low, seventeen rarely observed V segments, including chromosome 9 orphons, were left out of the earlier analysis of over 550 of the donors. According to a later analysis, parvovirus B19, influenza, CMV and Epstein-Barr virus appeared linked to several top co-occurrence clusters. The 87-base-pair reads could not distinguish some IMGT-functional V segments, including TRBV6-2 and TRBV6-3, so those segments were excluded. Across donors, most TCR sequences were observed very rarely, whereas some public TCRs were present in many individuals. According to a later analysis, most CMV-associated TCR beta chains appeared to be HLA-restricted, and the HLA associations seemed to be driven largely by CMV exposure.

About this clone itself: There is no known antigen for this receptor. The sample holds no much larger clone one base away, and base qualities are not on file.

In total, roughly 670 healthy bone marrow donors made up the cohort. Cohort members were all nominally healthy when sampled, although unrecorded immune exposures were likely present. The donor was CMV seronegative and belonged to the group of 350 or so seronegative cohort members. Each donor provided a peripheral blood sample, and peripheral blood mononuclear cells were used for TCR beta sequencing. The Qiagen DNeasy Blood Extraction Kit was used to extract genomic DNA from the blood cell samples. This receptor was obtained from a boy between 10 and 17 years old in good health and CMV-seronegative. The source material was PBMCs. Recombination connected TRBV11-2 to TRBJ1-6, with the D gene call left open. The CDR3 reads CASSRSRSYNSPLHF. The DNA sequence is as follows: TGTGCCAGCAGTCGGAGTCGTTCGTATAATTCACCCCTCCACTTT.